A selection of T cell receptor beta chains follows, all from one sample in a study of blood T cell repertoires in COVID-19. The protocol was immunoSEQ multiplex PCR, while the TCRdb copy is restricted to in-frame clones and leaves out a portion. The sample lists around 150,000 clones, just over 85% occurring once. Sequencing input: peripheral blood. The receptors stem from a man aged 55 to 69 with acute or convalescent COVID-19. Both conserved end residues are part of each CDR3. The D gene is left open where the match is weak. The listing skips clone size in some rows; elsewhere it reads once, few, many or a size class.

TRBV12-5,-,TRBD1,TRBJ1-2,TGTGCTAGTGGTTTGGGACAGGGCTATGGCTACACCTTC,CASGLGQGYGYTF
TRBV5-1,-,TRBD1,TRBJ2-1,TGCGCCAGCAGCTTCTCCGACAGGGGGGCCTACAATGAGCAGTTCTTC,CASSFSDRGAYNEQFF
TRBV4-2,-,-,TRBJ2-7,TGTGCCAGCAGCCTGGGGGGTTCGAGCTCCTACGAGCAGTACTTC,CASSLGGSSSYEQYF
TRBV5-1,-,-,TRBJ1-1,TGCGCCAGCAGTCCACAGGGTCTCGGCACTGAAGCTTTCTTT,CASSPQGLGTEAFF
TRBV7-3,-,-,TRBJ2-7,TGTGCCAGCAGCACCGGGCCTCTACCGGCCGGCGGGTACTACGAGCAGTACTTC,CASSTGPLPAGGYYEQYF
TRBV7-2,-,-,TRBJ2-2,TGTGCCAGCAGCCTAGGGGCAGCTCAGACCGGGGAGCTGTTTTTT,CASSLGAAQTGELFF
TRBV30,-,TRBD1,TRBJ2-1,TGTGCCTGGAGTGGAGGACTTTCGGGACAGGGTATAGGGCAGTTCTTC,CAWSGGLSGQGIGQFF
TRBV3-1/TRBV3-2,once,-,TRBJ1-3,TGTGCCAGCGGGATGGGGGCGGGAAACACCATATATTTT,CASGMGAGNTIYF
TRBV4-1,-,TRBD1,TRBJ1-2,TGCGCCAGCAGCCAGCCCAGGGGGATGAGGGATGGCTACACCTTC,CASSQPRGMRDGYTF
TRBV15,-,-,TRBJ1-3,TGTGCCACCAGCCTCCAGGGAAGTGGTGGAAACACCATATATTTT,CATSLQGSGGNTIYF
TRBV18,-,-,TRBJ1-2,TGTGCCAGCTCACCAGTGGACAGCTATGGCTACACCTTC,CASSPVDSYGYTF
TRBV5-1,once,TRBD2,TRBJ2-3,TGCGCCAGCAGCCCCGGACTAGCAGCTAGCACAGATACGCAGTATTTT,CASSPGLAASTDTQYF
TRBV19,-,TRBD1,TRBJ2-7,TGTGCCAGTATTCTCCCCCGGACAGGGTACGAGCAGTACTTC,CASILPRTGYEQYF
TRBV24-1,-,TRBD2,TRBJ2-1,TGTGCCACCAGTGACTGGCGGGAGGCCCGATACAATGAGCAGTTCTTC,CATSDWREARYNEQFF
TRBV6-6,-,-,TRBJ1-1,TGTGCCAGCACCACCACAGGACGCAACACTGAAGCTTTCTTT,CASTTTGRNTEAFF
TRBV9,-,-,TRBJ2-7,TGTGCCAGCAGCGTAGGATCGGGACTCGGCACCTACGAGCAGTACTTC,CASSVGSGLGTYEQYF
TRBV6-5,-,TRBD1,TRBJ1-5,TGTGCCAGCAGTCCAACGACAGGGGGGAATCAGCCCCAGCATTTT,CASSPTTGGNQPQHF
TRBV7-2,once,-,TRBJ1-1,TGTGCCAGCAGCCGGCGGGTGGACACTGAAGCTTTCTTT,CASSRRVDTEAFF
TRBV28,-,-,TRBJ1-3,TGTGCCAGCAGTTTCTTCGGGTCTGGAAACACCATATATTTT,CASSFFGSGNTIYF
TRBV12-3/TRBV12-4,-,TRBD1,TRBJ2-3,TGTGCCAGCAGTCTGGACAGGAGGGATACGCAGTATTTT,CASSLDRRDTQYF
TRBV28,-,TRBD1,TRBJ1-4,TGTGCCAGCAGTTTAAGCAGGGGGAATGAAAAACTGTTTTTT,CASSLSRGNEKLFF
TRBV5-1,few,-,TRBJ1-6,TGCGCCAGCAGCTTACAGGGCGGGAATTCACCCCTCCACTTT,CASSLQGGNSPLHF
TRBV27,-,-,TRBJ1-4,TGTGCCAGCAGTTCGGGGGTGGATGAAAAACTGTTTTTT,CASSSGVDEKLFF
TRBV2,-,-,TRBJ2-1,TGTGCCAGCAGTAGCGAGAGCTCCTACAATGAGCAGTTCTTC,CASSSESSYNEQFF
TRBV7-2,-,-,TRBJ1-6,TGTGCCAGCAGCTTGGAACAGGATAATTCACCCCTCCACTTT,CASSLEQDNSPLHF
TRBV24-1,few,-,TRBJ2-1,TGTGCCACCGGGAGGGGGATACGGAATGAGCAGTTCTTC,CATGRGIRNEQFF